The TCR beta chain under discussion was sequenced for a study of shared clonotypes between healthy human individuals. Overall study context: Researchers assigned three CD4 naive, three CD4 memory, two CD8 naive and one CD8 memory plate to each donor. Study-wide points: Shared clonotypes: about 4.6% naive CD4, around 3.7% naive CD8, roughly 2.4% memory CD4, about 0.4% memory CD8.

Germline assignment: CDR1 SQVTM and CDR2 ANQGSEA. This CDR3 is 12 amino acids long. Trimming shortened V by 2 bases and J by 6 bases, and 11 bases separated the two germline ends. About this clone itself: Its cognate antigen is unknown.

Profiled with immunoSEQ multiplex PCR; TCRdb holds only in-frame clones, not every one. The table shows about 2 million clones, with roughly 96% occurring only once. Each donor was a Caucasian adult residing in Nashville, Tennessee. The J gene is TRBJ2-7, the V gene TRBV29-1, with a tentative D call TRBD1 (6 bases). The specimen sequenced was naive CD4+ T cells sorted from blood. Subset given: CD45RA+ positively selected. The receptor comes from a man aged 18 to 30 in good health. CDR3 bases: TGCAGCGTTGAACAGGGGAGACGCGAGCAGTACTTC. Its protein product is CSVEQGRREQYF.